This T cell receptor (beta chain) was sequenced for a study of blood T cell repertoires in COVID-19. Whole-study context: Either two negative PCRs, clearance, or symptom resolution qualified Cohort 3 donors as recovered.

The V end lost 3 bases, the J end lost 8 bases, and 13 bases lay between the germline ends. This CDR3 is built from 12 residues. Germline V gives CDR1 SQVTM, CDR2 ANQGSEA. This clone has just a few counts. Profiling relied on immunoSEQ multiplex PCR, and the TCRdb table lists in-frame clones only, not all of them. The sample includes some 160,000 clones, around 80% seen only once; the top ten take over 15%. V is TRBV29-1 and J is TRBJ1-2; the D is unclear. The sequenced sample consisted of PBMCs or T cells enriched from blood (not recorded which). The TCR sequence derives from a woman aged 70-85 years in a cohort exposed to, infected with or recovered from COVID-19 (not recorded which). The CDR3 nucleotides are TGCAGCGTTGAGAAGGAGGGTCTGGGCTACACCTTC. Encoded protein: CSVEKEGLGYTF.